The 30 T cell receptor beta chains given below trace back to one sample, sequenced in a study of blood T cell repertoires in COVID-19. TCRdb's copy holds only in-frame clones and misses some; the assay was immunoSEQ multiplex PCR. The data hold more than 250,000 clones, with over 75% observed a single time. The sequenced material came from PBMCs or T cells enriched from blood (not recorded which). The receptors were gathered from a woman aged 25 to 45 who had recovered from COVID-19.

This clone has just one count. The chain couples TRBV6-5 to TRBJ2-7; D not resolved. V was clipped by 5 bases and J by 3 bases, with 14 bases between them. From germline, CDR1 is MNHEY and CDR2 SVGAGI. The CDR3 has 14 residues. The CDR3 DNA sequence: TGTGCCAGCAGTCCATCAGACCAGGTCTACGAGCAGTACTTC. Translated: CASSPSDQVYEQYF.

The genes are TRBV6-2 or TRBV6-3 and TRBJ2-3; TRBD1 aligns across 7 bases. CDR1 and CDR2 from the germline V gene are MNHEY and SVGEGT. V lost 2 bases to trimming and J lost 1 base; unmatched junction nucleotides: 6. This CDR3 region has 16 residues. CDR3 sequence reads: CASSYAQGMGTDTQYF. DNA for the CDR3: TGTGCCAGCAGTTACGCACAGGGGATGGGCACAGATACGCAGTATTTT.

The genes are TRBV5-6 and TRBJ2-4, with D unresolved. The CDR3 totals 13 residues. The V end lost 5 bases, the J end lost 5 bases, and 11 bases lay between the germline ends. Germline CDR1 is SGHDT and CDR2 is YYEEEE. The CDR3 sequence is CASRLSWENIQYF. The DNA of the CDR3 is TGTGCCAGCAGACTAAGTTGGGAAAACATTCAGTACTTC.

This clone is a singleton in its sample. The CDR3 here is CAISTNYGYTF. The CDR3 DNA follows: TGTGCCATCTCTACTAACTATGGCTACACCTTC. The chain is built from TRBV10-3 and TRBJ1-2, with D unclear. The CDR3 runs to 11 residues. V was clipped by 8 bases and J by 0 bases, with 4 bases between them. The V gene's germline CDR1 is ENHRY and CDR2 SYGVKD.

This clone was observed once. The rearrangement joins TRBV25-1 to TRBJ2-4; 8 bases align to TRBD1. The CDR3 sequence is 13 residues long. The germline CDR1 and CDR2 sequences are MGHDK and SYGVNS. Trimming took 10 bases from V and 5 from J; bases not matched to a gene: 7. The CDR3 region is CATAGGPQNIQYF. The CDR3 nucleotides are TGTGCCACCGCAGGGGGCCCCCAAAACATTCAGTACTTC.

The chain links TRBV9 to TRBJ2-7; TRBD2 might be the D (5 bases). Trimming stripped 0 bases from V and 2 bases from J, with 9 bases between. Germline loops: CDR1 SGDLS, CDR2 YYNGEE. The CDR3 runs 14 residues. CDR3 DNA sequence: TGTGCCAGCAGCGTAGCCGGGGATACCTACGAGCAGTACTTC. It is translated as CASSVAGDTYEQYF.

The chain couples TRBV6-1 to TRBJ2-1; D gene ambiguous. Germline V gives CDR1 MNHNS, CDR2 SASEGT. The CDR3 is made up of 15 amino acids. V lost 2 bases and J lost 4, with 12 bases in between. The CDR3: CASSEMAGLYNEQFF. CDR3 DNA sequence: TGTGCCAGCAGTGAAATGGCCGGGTTGTACAATGAGCAGTTCTTC.

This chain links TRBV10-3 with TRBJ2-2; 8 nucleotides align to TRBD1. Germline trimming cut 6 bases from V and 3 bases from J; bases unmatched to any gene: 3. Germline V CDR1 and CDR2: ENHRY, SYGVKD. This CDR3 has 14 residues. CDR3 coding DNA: TGTGCCATCAGGTCGGACAGGGACACCGGGGAGCTGTTTTTT. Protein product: CAIRSDRDTGELFF.

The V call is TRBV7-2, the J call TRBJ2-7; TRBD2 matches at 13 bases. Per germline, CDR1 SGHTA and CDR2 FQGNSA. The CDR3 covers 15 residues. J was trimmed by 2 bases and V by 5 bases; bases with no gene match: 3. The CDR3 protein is CASSPLAGGPYEQYF. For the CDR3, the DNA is TGTGCCAGCAGCCCACTAGCGGGGGGGCCCTACGAGCAGTACTTC. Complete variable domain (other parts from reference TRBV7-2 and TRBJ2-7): GAGVSQSPSNKVTEKGKDVELRCDPISGHTALYWYRQSLGQGLEFLIYFQGNSAPDKSGLPSDRFSAERTGGSVSTLTIQRTQQEDSAVYLCASSPLAGGPYEQYFGPGTRLTVT.

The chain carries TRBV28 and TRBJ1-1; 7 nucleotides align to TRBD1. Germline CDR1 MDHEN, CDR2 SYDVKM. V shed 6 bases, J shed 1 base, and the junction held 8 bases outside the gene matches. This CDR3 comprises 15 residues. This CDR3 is CASRPKRTGNTEAFF. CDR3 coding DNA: TGTGCCAGCAGACCGAAAAGGACAGGGAACACTGAAGCTTTCTTT.

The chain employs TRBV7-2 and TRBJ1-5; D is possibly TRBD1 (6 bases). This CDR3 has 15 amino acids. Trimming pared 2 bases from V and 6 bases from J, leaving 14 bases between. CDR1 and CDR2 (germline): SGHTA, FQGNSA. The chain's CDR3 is CASSLILGAGQPQHF. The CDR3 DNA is TGTGCCAGCAGCTTAATATTGGGGGCGGGTCAGCCCCAGCATTTT.

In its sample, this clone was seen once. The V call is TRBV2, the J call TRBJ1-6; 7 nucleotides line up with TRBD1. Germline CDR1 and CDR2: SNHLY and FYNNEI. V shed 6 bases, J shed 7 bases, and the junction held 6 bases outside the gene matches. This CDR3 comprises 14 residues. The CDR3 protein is CASRPTGLNSPLHF. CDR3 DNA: TGTGCCAGCAGGCCGACAGGGTTGAATTCACCCCTCCACTTT.

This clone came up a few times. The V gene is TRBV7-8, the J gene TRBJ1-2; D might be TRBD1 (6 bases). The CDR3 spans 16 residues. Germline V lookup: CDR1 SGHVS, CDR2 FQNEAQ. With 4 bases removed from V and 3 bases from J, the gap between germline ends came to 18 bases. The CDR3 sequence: CASSWPPTGLDYGYTF. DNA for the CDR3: TGTGCCAGCAGCTGGCCCCCAACAGGGTTGGACTATGGCTACACCTTC.

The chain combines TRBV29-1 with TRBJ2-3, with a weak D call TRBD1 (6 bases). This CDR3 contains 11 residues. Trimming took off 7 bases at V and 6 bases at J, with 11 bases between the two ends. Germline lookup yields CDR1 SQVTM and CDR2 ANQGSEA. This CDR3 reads CSAGGRDTQYF. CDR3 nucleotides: TGCAGCGCTGGGGGCAGGGATACGCAGTATTTT.

The CDR3 coding sequence is TGTGCCAGCAGTGAAACAGGGGGTCTCTCACCCCTCCACTTT. Protein product: CASSETGGLSPLHF. The V call is TRBV6-1, the J call TRBJ1-6, with 8 positions matching TRBD1. Per germline, CDR1 MNHNS and CDR2 SASEGT. J lost 10 bases, V lost 2 bases, and 4 bases had no gene match. The CDR3 is 14 amino acids.

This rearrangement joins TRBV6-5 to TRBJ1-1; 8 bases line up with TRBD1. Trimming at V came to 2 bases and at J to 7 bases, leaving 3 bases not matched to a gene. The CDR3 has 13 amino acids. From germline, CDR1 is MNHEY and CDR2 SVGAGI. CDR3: CASSYPGTGEAFF. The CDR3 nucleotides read TGTGCCAGCAGTTACCCCGGGACAGGTGAAGCTTTCTTT.

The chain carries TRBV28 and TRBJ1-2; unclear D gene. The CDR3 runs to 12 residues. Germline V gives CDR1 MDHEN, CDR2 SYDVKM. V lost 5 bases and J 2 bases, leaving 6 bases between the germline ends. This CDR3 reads CASSGQNYGYTF. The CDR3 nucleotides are TGTGCCAGCAGTGGGCAGAACTATGGCTACACCTTC.

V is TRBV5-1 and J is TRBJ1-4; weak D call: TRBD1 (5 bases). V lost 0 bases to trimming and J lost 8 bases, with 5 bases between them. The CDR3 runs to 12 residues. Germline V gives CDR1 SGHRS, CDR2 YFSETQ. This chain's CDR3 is CASSLDREKLFF. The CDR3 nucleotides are TGCGCCAGCAGCTTGGACAGGGAAAAACTGTTTTTT.

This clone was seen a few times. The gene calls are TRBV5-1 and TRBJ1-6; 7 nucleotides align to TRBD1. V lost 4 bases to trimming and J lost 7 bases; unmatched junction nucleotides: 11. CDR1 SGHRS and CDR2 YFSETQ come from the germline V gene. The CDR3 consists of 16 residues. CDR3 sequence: CASSRSGGQQNSPLHF. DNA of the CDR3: TGCGCCAGCAGCCGATCAGGGGGACAGCAAAATTCACCCCTCCACTTT. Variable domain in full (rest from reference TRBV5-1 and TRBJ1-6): KAGVTQTPRYLIKTRGQQVTLSCSPISGHRSVSWYQQTPGQGLQFLFEYFSETQRNKGNFPGRFSGRQFSNSRSEMNVSTLELGDSALYLCASSRSGGQQNSPLHFGNGTRLTVT.

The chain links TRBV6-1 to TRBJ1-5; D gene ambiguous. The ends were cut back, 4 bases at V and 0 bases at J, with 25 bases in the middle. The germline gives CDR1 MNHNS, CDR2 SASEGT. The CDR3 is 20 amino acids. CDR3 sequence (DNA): TGTGCCAGCAGTGGACGGGTCCCCTCGTTGACCTTATATAGCAATCAGCCCCAGCATTTT. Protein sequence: CASSGRVPSLTLYSNQPQHF.

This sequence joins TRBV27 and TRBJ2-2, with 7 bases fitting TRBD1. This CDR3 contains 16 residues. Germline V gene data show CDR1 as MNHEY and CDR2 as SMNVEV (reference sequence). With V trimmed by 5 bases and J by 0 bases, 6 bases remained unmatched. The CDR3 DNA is TGTGCCAGCAGTCAGGGACAGTATGCGAACACCGGGGAGCTGTTTTTT. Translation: CASSQGQYANTGELFF.

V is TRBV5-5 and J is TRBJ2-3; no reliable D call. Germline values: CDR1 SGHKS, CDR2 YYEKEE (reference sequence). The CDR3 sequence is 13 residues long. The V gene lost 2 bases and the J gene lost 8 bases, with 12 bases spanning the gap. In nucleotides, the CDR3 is TGTGCCAGCAGCTTCCGGCTAGACGGTACGCAGTATTTT. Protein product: CASSFRLDGTQYF. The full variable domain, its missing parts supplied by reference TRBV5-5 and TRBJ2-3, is DAGVTQSPTHLIKTRGQQVTLRCSPISGHKSVSWYQQVLGQGPQFIFQYYEKEERGRGNFPDRFSARQFPNYSSELNVNALLLGDSALYLCASSFRLDGTQYFGPGTRLTVL.

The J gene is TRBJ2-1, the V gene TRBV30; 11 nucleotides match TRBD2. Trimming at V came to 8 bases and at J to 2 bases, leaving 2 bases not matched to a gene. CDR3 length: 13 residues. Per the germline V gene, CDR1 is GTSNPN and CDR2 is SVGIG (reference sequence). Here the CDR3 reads CAGSGGAYNEQFF. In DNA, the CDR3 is TGTGCCGGTAGCGGGGGGGCCTACAATGAGCAGTTCTTC.

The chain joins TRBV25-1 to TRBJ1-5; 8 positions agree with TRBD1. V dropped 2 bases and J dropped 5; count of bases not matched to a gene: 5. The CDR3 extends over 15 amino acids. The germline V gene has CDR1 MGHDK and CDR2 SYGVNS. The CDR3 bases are TGTGCCAGCAGTGAAGGACAGGGAGCACATCAGCCCCAGCATTTT. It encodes CASSEGQGAHQPQHF.

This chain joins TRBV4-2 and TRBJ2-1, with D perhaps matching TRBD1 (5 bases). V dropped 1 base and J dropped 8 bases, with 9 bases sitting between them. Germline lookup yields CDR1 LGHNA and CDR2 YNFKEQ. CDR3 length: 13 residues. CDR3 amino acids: CASSQVGDHEQFF. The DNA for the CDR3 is TGTGCCAGCAGCCAAGTAGGGGATCATGAGCAGTTCTTC.

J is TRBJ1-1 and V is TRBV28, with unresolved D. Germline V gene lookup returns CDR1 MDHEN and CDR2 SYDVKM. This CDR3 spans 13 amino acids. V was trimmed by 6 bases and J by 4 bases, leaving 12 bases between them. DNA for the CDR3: TGTGCCAGCAGCCTCGACACTTCCACTGAAGCTTTCTTT. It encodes CASSLDTSTEAFF.

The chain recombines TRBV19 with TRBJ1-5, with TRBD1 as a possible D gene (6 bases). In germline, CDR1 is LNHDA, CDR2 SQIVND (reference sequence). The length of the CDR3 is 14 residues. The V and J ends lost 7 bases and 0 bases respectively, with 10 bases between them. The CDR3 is CASKQGYSNQPQHF. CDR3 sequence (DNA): TGTGCCAGTAAACAGGGTTATAGCAATCAGCCCCAGCATTTT.

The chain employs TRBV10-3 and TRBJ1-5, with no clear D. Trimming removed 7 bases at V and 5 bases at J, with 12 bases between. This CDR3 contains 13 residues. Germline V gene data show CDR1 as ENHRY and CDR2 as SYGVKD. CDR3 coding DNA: TGTGCCATCACTCCACGGGTCGATCAGCCCCAGCATTTT. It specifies CAITPRVDQPQHF.

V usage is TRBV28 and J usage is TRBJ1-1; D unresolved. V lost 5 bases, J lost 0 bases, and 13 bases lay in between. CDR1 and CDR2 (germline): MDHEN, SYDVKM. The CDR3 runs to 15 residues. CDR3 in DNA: TGTGCCAGCAGTCCTACCGATAACCTGAACACTGAAGCTTTCTTT. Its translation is CASSPTDNLNTEAFF.

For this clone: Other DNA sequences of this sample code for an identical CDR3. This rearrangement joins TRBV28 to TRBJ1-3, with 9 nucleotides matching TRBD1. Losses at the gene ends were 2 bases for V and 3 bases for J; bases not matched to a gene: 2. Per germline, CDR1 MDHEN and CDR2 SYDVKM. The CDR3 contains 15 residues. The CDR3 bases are TGTGCCAGCAGTTTAGGGACAGGGAGTGGAAACACCATATATTTT. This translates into CASSLGTGSGNTIYF.